This is a list of T cell receptor beta chains from one sample in a study of blood T cells in healthy people across ages. TCRdb processed the 5' RACE reads anew with MiXCR; each CDR3 protein has one entry. The table has 1.5 million or so distinct CDR3 sequences, 35% to 45% seen once. Sequenced: blood. All receptors derive from a young woman in good health. Both conserved end residues are part of each CDR3. Fields, in order: clone size, V gene, J gene, CDR3 protein. Clone size appears in some rows only: once, few, many, or a class for an expanded clone.

abundance: -
v_gene: TRBV4-3
j_gene: TRBJ1-1
CDR3aa: CASSQDRGFAEAFF

abundance: -
v_gene: TRBV28
j_gene: TRBJ2-3
CDR3aa: CASSSPQGVATDTQYF

abundance: -
v_gene: TRBV12-3/TRBV12-4
j_gene: TRBJ1-1
CDR3aa: CASTDGRTNTGAFF

abundance: -
v_gene: TRBV20-1
j_gene: TRBJ1-1
CDR3aa: CSASRDRNTEAFF

abundance: many
v_gene: TRBV6-5
j_gene: TRBJ2-3
CDR3aa: CASSARADTQYF

abundance: -
v_gene: TRBV20-1
j_gene: -
CDR3aa: CSAETGVETQYF

abundance: few
v_gene: TRBV4-1
j_gene: TRBJ2-3
CDR3aa: CASSQDTSGGRDTQYF

abundance: -
v_gene: TRBV7-2
j_gene: TRBJ2-1
CDR3aa: CASSLGTSGSSSYNEQFF

abundance: -
v_gene: TRBV4-3
j_gene: TRBJ2-1
CDR3aa: CASSQDLGTLSSYNEQFF

abundance: -
v_gene: TRBV3-1
j_gene: TRBJ1-2
CDR3aa: CASSSLDIYRGYTF

abundance: -
v_gene: TRBV24-1
j_gene: TRBJ1-5
CDR3aa: CATSDLPAVRYQPQHF

abundance: -
v_gene: TRBV12-3/TRBV12-4
j_gene: TRBJ2-7
CDR3aa: CASSFRQGYNEQYF

abundance: -
v_gene: TRBV12-3/TRBV12-4
j_gene: TRBJ1-5
CDR3aa: CASSLVGAGNQPQHF

abundance: -
v_gene: TRBV6-5
j_gene: TRBJ1-1
CDR3aa: CASRKGYTEAFF

abundance: once
v_gene: TRBV14
j_gene: TRBJ1-4
CDR3aa: CASSKGQAEKLFF

abundance: -
v_gene: TRBV7-9
j_gene: TRBJ1-4
CDR3aa: CASSVRTGGEKLFF

abundance: -
v_gene: TRBV28
j_gene: TRBJ2-1
CDR3aa: CASSRQGGSSYNEQFF

abundance: few
v_gene: TRBV15
j_gene: TRBJ2-3
CDR3aa: CATSTIWTDTQYF

abundance: few
v_gene: TRBV7-2
j_gene: TRBJ1-2
CDR3aa: CASSLGPSANYGYTF

abundance: many
v_gene: TRBV20-1
j_gene: TRBJ2-3
CDR3aa: CSAREAVTDTQYF

abundance: -
v_gene: TRBV7-3
j_gene: TRBJ2-3
CDR3aa: CASSLKLTSTDTQYF

abundance: -
v_gene: TRBV6-2/TRBV6-3
j_gene: TRBJ2-1
CDR3aa: CASTVTVPLYNEQFF

abundance: -
v_gene: TRBV5-1
j_gene: TRBJ2-5
CDR3aa: CASTELAGRQETQYF

abundance: few
v_gene: TRBV6-5
j_gene: TRBJ2-3
CDR3aa: CASSYGVAGFTDTQYF